Shown below are 24 T cell receptor beta chains from a single sample sequenced in a study of blood T cell repertoires in COVID-19. Clones were read by immunoSEQ multiplex PCR, and TCRdb kept only the in-frame ones, dropping some. The data hold approximately 320,000 clones, with around 85% observed a single time. Sequencing input: peripheral blood. Receptors originate from a human donor in a cohort sampled during active COVID-19.

J is TRBJ2-1 and V is TRBV5-1, with D tentatively TRBD1 (6 bases). The germline gives CDR1 SGHRS, CDR2 YFSETQ. The CDR3 is 14 residues long. V was pared by 2 bases and J by 1 base, with 7 bases between. The CDR3 region is CASSFGQSYNEQFF. The CDR3 DNA reads TGCGCCAGCAGCTTCGGACAGTCCTACAATGAGCAGTTCTTC.

This chain joins TRBV7-3 and TRBJ2-5; TRBD2 matches 8 bases. Germline V CDR1 and CDR2: SGHTA, FQGTGA. V dropped 5 bases and J dropped 3; count of bases not matched to a gene: 2. The length of the CDR3 is 13 residues. Here the CDR3 reads CASSHGGEETQYF. CDR3 in DNA: TGTGCCAGCAGCCACGGGGGGGAAGAGACCCAGTACTTC.

The chain uses TRBV6-6 and TRBJ2-2; TRBD2 agrees at 10 bases. Germline-derived CDR1 and CDR2 are MNHNY and SVGAGI (reference sequence). V dropped 5 bases and J dropped 1; count of bases not matched to a gene: 4. This CDR3 has 16 amino acids. The CDR3 loop reads CASSPRLAGNTGELFF. The DNA for the CDR3 is TGTGCCAGCAGTCCCAGACTAGCGGGGAACACCGGGGAGCTGTTTTTT.

The J gene is TRBJ2-5, the V gene TRBV6-1; 9 nucleotides agree with TRBD1. The CDR3 runs 15 residues. Germline V CDR1 and CDR2: MNHNS, SASEGT. V shed 5 bases and J 2 bases; nucleotides not matched to a gene: 6. CDR3 loop: CASSPGQGKQETQYF. CDR3 coding DNA: TGTGCCAGCAGTCCCGGACAGGGGAAACAAGAGACCCAGTACTTC.

This clone showed up just once. This chain joins TRBV13 and TRBJ1-2; no clear D. The CDR3 contains 15 residues. Trimming removed 1 base at V and 4 bases at J, with 13 bases between. The V gene's germline CDR1 is PRHDT and CDR2 FYEKMQ (reference sequence). In nucleotides, the CDR3 is TGTGCCAGCAGCTTAGCAGGTCCGGGGAGCTATGGCTACACCTTC. This codes for CASSLAGPGSYGYTF.

V is TRBV29-1 and J is TRBJ1-1, with D unclear. This CDR3 is 11 amino acids long. The germline V gene encodes CDR1 SQVTM and CDR2 ANQGSEA. V gave up 8 bases and J gave up 0 bases, with 7 bases separating them. Here the CDR3 reads CSPPMNTEAFF. The CDR3 DNA follows: TGCAGCCCCCCAATGAACACTGAAGCTTTCTTT.

This clone was observed a handful of times. V is TRBV6-5 and J is TRBJ1-1; the D gene is possibly TRBD1 (6 bases). Germline assignment: CDR1 MNHEY and CDR2 SVGAGI. This CDR3 contains 14 residues. With 6 bases removed from V and 0 bases from J, the gap between germline ends came to 11 bases. The CDR3 sequence: CASRPDRMNTEAFF. CDR3 nucleotide sequence: TGTGCCAGCAGACCCGACAGGATGAACACTGAAGCTTTCTTT.

The rearrangement uses TRBV3-1 (or the pseudogene TRBV3-2) and TRBJ1-3; a possible D gene is TRBD1 (5 bases). Germline values: CDR1 LGHDT, CDR2 YNNKEL (reference sequence). With 1 base removed from V and 2 bases from J, the gap between germline ends came to 6 bases. The CDR3 covers 14 residues. The CDR3 loop reads CASSQAGTGNTIYF. The CDR3 DNA reads as TGTGCCAGCAGCCAAGCAGGGACTGGAAACACCATATATTTT.

This clone appeared once. The chain links TRBV6-5 to TRBJ1-5, with D perhaps matching TRBD1 (5 bases). The CDR3 is 15 amino acids. V was clipped by 10 bases and J by 1 base, with 17 bases between them. Looked up from germline, CDR1 is MNHEY and CDR2 is SVGAGI. Here the CDR3 reads CATRQGNLSNQPQHF. CDR3 sequence (DNA): TGTGCCACTAGGCAGGGAAATTTGAGCAATCAGCCCCAGCATTTT.

The rearrangement uses TRBV7-6 and TRBJ2-3, with D tentatively TRBD2 (6 bases). The CDR3 is made up of 13 amino acids. CDR1 is SGHVS, CDR2 FNYEAQ, per germline. V lost 2 bases, J lost 10 bases, and 13 bases lay in between. CDR3 sequence (DNA): TGTGCCAGCAGCTTAAAAGAACTAGCTGCGCAGTATTTT. It translates to CASSLKELAAQYF.

The chain joins TRBV7-2 to TRBJ1-3, with a possible D match to TRBD1 (5 bases). Trimming left V 1 base short and J 4 bases short, with 8 bases between. Germline loops: CDR1 SGHTA, CDR2 FQGNSA. CDR3 size: 14 residues. CDR3: CASSLDRGGNTIYF. The CDR3 DNA sequence: TGTGCCAGCAGCTTAGACCGGGGGGGAAACACCATATATTTT.

The J gene is TRBJ2-3, the V gene TRBV20-1, with a weak D call TRBD2 (6 bases). The germline V gene has CDR1 DFQATT and CDR2 SNEGSKA (reference sequence). Trimming cost V 3 bases and J 6 bases, with 7 bases left between them. The CDR3 is 11 residues long. In DNA form, the CDR3 reads TGCAGTGCTAGGGGGAGGGATACGCAGTATTTT. This sequence encodes CSARGRDTQYF.

The rearrangement uses TRBV18 and TRBJ1-3; the D is unclear. Germline CDR1 KGHSH, CDR2 LQKENI. The germline V and J ends were trimmed by 2 bases and 3 bases, with 8 bases remaining between them. This CDR3 spans 14 amino acids. The CDR3 loop reads CASSPDSVGNTIYF. In DNA, the CDR3 is TGTGCCAGCTCACCAGATTCGGTTGGAAACACCATATATTTT. Full variable domain (rest looked up from reference TRBV18 and TRBJ1-3): NAGVMQNPRHLVRRRGQEARLRCSPMKGHSHVYWYRQLPEEGLKFMVYLQKENIIDESGMPKERFSAEFPKEGPSILRIQQVVRGDSAAYFCASSPDSVGNTIYFGEGSWLTVV.

The J gene is TRBJ2-7, the V gene TRBV30; 9 bases map to TRBD1. CDR1 GTSNPN and CDR2 SVGIG come from the germline V gene (reference sequence). V shed 6 bases and J 5 bases; nucleotides not matched to a gene: 11. The CDR3 has 14 amino acids. The CDR3 is CACDLTGGRNEQYF. The CDR3, as DNA: TGTGCCTGTGACCTGACAGGGGGACGAAACGAGCAGTACTTC.

CDR3 bases: TGTGCCAGCACGTTAGAGGGACAGGGGTATGGCTACACCTTC. Protein sequence: CASTLEGQGYGYTF. The genes are TRBV28 and TRBJ1-2, with 10 bases lining up with TRBD1. CDR3 length: 14 residues. V trimming: 7 bases; J trimming: 5 bases; junction bases outside the gene matches: 7. Germline CDR1 reads MDHEN; CDR2 reads SYDVKM.

The chain has TRBV7-9 and TRBJ2-7; a weak D match, TRBD1 (6 bases). The CDR3 runs 16 residues. Trimming left V 5 bases short and J 1 base short, with 18 bases between. The germline gives CDR1 SEHNR, CDR2 FQNEAQ (reference sequence). This chain's CDR3 is CASSGRKGVDSYEQYF. CDR3 nucleotide sequence: TGTGCCAGCAGCGGTCGGAAGGGGGTAGATTCCTACGAGCAGTACTTC.

This clone was found once. The rearrangement links TRBV19 to TRBJ1-1; a possible D gene is TRBD1 (6 bases). The germline V gene encodes CDR1 LNHDA and CDR2 SQIVND (reference sequence). V dropped 6 bases and J dropped 1 base, with 9 bases sitting between them. The CDR3 totals 13 residues. CDR3 coding DNA: TGTGCCAGTAGCCAAGGGGGGAACACTGAAGCTTTCTTT. Amino acid sequence: CASSQGGNTEAFF.

This rearrangement joins TRBV4-1 to TRBJ1-4; no firm D call. Between the trimmed V and J ends, which lost 2 bases and 4 bases, there was a span of 11 bases. Germline-derived CDR1 and CDR2 are MGHRA and YSYEKL. The CDR3 length is 15 residues. Written as DNA, the CDR3 is TGCGCCAGCAGCCAAAGAAGGCAGGATAATGAAAAACTGTTTTTT. This translates into CASSQRRQDNEKLFF.

The chain employs TRBV4-1 and TRBJ2-7, with 8 bases that match TRBD1. Germline CDR1 reads MGHRA; CDR2 reads YSYEKL. The CDR3 extends over 16 amino acids. The J segment lost 0 bases and the V segment lost 6 bases, leaving 10 bases of the junction unmatched. This CDR3 is CASRGRTGPRSYEQYF. CDR3 nucleotide sequence: TGCGCCAGCAGGGGGAGGACAGGGCCGCGCTCCTACGAGCAGTACTTC.

Only a few counts were recorded for this clone. The genes are TRBV14 and TRBJ1-1; D uncertain. Trimming left V 2 bases short and J 5 bases short, with 9 bases between. This CDR3 is 13 amino acids long. The germline CDR1 and CDR2 sequences are SGHDN and FVKESK. The CDR3 protein is CASSQKQLTEAFF. CDR3 DNA sequence: TGTGCCAGCAGCCAAAAACAGTTGACTGAAGCTTTCTTT.

Only one count was recorded for this clone. This sequence joins TRBV7-3 and TRBJ1-2, with D perhaps TRBD1 (5 bases). CDR3 length: 13 residues. Germline V CDR1 and CDR2: SGHTA, FQGTGA. V was shortened by 2 bases and J by 8 bases, with 12 bases between the two germline ends. The CDR3 DNA follows: TGTGCCAGCAGCTTACTCCAGGGCCACGGCTACACCTTC. Its translation is CASSLLQGHGYTF.

This sequence joins TRBV30 and TRBJ1-1; TRBD1 agrees at 8 bases. The CDR3 contains 13 residues. Germline trimming cut 5 bases from V and 5 bases from J; bases unmatched to any gene: 7. Germline lookup yields CDR1 GTSNPN and CDR2 SVGIG (reference sequence). The CDR3 protein is CAWDQGAPTEAFF. CDR3 sequence (DNA): TGTGCCTGGGACCAGGGGGCGCCGACTGAAGCTTTCTTT.

The CDR3 nucleotides are TGTGCTAGTGGCCTGCCGGGACAGGGTAGCGGGGAGCTGTTTTTT. It specifies CASGLPGQGSGELFF. The chain carries TRBV12-5 and TRBJ2-2; 9 bases match TRBD1. The germline CDR1 and CDR2 sequences are LGHNT and FRNRAP. The CDR3 runs 15 residues. Trimming at V came to 6 bases and at J to 7 bases, leaving 9 bases not matched to a gene.

CDR3 amino acids: CATSEGQGLTGELFF. CDR3 nucleotides: TGTGCCACCAGTGAGGGACAGGGTCTGACCGGGGAGCTGTTTTTT. V is TRBV24-1 and J is TRBJ2-2; the match to TRBD1 covers 9 bases. CDR3 length equals 15 residues. The V and J ends lost 4 bases and 5 bases, in that order; junction bases with no gene match: 4. CDR1 is KGHDR, CDR2 SFDVKD, per germline.